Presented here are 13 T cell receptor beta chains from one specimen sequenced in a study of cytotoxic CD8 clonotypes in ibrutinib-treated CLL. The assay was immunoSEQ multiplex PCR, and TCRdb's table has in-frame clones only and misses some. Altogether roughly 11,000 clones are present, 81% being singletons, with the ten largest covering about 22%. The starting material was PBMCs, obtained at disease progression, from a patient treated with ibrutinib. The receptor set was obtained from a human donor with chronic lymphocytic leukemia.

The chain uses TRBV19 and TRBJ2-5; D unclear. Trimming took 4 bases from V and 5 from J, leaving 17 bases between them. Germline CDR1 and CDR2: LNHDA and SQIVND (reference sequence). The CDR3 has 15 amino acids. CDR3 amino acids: CASSTRASVGETQYF. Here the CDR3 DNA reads TGTGCCAGTAGTACCCGGGCCTCGGTGGGGGAGACCCAGTACTTC.

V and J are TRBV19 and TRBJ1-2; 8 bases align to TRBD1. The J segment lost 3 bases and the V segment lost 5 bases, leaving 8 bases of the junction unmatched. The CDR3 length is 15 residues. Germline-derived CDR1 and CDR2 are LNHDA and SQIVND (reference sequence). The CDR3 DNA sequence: TGTGCCAGTAGTCCAAGGACAGGGATGGACTATGGCTACACCTTC. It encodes CASSPRTGMDYGYTF.

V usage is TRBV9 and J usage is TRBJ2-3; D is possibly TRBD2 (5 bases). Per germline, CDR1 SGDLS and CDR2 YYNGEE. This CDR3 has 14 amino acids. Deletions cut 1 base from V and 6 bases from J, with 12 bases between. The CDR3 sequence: CASSVSQAVDTQYF. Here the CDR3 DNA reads TGTGCCAGCAGCGTATCTCAAGCGGTGGATACGCAGTATTTT.

The CDR3: CASSFSDIHEQYF. CDR3 coding DNA: TGCGCCAGCAGCTTTTCGGATATCCACGAGCAGTACTTC. The V call is TRBV5-1, the J call TRBJ2-7; no firm D call. The CDR3 runs to 13 residues. Germline V CDR1 and CDR2: SGHRS, YFSETQ. V was clipped by 2 bases and J by 5 bases, with 11 bases between them.

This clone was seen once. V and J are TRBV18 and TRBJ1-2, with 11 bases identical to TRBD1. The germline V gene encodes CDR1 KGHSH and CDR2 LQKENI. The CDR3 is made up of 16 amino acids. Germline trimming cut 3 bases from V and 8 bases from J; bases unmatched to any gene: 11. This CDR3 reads CASSPSGQGDNRGYTF. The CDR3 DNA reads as TGTGCCAGCTCACCCTCGGGACAGGGGGATAATCGGGGCTACACCTTC. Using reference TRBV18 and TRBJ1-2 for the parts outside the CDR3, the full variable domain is NAGVMQNPRHLVRRRGQEARLRCSPMKGHSHVYWYRQLPEEGLKFMVYLQKENIIDESGMPKERFSAEFPKEGPSILRIQQVVRGDSAAYFCASSPSGQGDNRGYTFGSGTRLTVV.

CDR3 sequence (DNA): TGTGCCAGCAGCTTATTTACAGGGACGACTAATGAAAAACTGTTTTTT. Translation: CASSLFTGTTNEKLFF. V usage is TRBV7-2 and J usage is TRBJ1-4, with D maybe TRBD1 (6 bases). Germline V gene sequence: CDR1 SGHTA, CDR2 FQGNSA. There are 16 residues in the CDR3. V gave up 2 bases and J gave up 2 bases, with 12 bases separating them.

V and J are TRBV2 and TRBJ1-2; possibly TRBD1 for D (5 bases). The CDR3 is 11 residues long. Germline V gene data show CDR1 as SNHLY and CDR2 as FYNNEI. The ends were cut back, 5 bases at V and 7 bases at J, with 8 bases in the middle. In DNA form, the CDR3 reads TGTGCCAGCAGTCCAGGGTTTGGCTACACCTTC. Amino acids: CASSPGFGYTF.

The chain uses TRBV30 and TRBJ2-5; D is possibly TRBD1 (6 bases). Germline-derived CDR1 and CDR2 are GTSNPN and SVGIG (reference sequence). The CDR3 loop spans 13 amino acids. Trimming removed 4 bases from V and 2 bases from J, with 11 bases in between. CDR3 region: CAWNRDTQETQYF. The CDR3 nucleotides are TGTGCCTGGAACCGGGACACGCAAGAGACCCAGTACTTC.

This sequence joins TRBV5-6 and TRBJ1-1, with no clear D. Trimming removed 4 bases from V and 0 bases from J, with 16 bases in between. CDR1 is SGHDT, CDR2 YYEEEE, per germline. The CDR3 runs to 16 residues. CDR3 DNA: TGTGCCAGCAGCCTTGGACGGTACCCGATGAACACTGAAGCTTTCTTT. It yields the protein CASSLGRYPMNTEAFF.

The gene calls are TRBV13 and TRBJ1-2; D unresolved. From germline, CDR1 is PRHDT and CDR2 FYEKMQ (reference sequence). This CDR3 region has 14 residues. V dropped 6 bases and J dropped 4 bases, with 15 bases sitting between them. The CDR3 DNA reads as TGTGCCAGCAGTGAGGGCAGCGCTACCTATGGCTACACCTTC. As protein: CASSEGSATYGYTF.

DNA for the CDR3: TGTGCCAGCAGTTCCACGACAGATACCTATGGCTACACCTTC. It codes for CASSSTTDTYGYTF. The rearrangement links TRBV6-5 to TRBJ1-2; TRBD1 might be the D (5 bases). Per germline, CDR1 MNHEY and CDR2 SVGAGI. V shed 4 bases and J shed 4 bases, with 13 bases lying between them. CDR3 length: 14 amino acids.

The CDR3 here is CASSLRVANTEAFF. CDR3 nucleotides: TGTGCCAGCAGCTTGAGGGTCGCGAACACTGAAGCTTTCTTT. The J gene is TRBJ1-1, the V gene TRBV5-5, with D unclear. Trimming cost V 1 base and J 1 base, with 8 bases left between them. The CDR3 is 14 amino acids. Germline V CDR1 and CDR2: SGHKS, YYEKEE (reference sequence).

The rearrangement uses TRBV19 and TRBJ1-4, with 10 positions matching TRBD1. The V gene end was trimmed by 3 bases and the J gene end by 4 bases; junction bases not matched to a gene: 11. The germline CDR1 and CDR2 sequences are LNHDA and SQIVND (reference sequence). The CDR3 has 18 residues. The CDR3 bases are TGTGCCAGTAGTATGGCTGGACAGGGGGTAATTGGTAATGAAAAACTGTTTTTT. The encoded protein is CASSMAGQGVIGNEKLFF.